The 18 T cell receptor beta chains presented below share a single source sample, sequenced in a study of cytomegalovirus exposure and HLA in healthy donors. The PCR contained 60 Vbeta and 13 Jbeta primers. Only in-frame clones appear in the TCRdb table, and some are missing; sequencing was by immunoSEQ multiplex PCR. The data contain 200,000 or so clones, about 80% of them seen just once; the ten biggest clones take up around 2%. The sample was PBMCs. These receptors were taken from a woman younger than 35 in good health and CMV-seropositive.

The CDR3, as DNA: TGCGCCAGCAGCCAATTCACTGGGCTGTTGATTGGCTACACCTTC. As protein: CASSQFTGLLIGYTF. The chain couples TRBV4-3 to TRBJ1-2; D is unclear. Germline V CDR1 and CDR2: LGHNA, YSLEER. The germline V and J ends were trimmed by 2 bases and 7 bases, with 17 bases remaining between them. This CDR3 contains 15 residues.

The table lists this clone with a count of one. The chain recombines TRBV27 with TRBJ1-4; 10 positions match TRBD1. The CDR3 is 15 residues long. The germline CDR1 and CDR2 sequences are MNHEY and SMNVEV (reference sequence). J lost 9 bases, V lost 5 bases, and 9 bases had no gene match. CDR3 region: CASSNSWGQGQKLFF. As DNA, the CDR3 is TGTGCCAGCAGTAACTCCTGGGGACAGGGGCAAAAACTGTTTTTT.

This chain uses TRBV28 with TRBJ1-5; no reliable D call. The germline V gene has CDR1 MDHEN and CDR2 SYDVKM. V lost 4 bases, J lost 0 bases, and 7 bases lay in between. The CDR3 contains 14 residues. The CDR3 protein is CASSSGSSNQPQHF. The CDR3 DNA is TGTGCCAGCAGTTCTGGTAGTAGCAATCAGCCCCAGCATTTT.

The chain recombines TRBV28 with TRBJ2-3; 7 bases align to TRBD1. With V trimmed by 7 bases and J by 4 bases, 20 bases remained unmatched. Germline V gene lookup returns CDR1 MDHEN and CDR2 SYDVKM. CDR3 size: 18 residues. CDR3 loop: CASNLGADRAPWADTQYF. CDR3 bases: TGTGCCAGCAATTTGGGGGCCGACAGGGCACCCTGGGCAGATACGCAGTATTTT.

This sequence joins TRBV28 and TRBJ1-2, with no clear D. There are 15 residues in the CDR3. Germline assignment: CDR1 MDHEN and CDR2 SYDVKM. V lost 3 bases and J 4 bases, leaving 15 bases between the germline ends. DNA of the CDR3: TGTGCCAGCAGTTTGCGGATCGGGGTCGGCTATGGCTACACCTTC. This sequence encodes CASSLRIGVGYGYTF.

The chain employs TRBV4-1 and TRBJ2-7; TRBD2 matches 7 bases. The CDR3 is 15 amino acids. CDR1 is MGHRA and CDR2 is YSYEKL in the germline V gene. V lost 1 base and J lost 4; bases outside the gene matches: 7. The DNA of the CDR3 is TGCGCCAGCAGCCAAGCGGGCGGGGGTCTGTACGAGCAGTACTTC. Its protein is CASSQAGGGLYEQYF.

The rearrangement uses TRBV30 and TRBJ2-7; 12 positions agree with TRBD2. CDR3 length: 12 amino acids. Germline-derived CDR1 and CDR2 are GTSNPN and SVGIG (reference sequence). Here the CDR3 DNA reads TGTGCACTAGCGGGGGGCCTCTACGAGCAGTACTTC. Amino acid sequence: CALAGGLYEQYF.

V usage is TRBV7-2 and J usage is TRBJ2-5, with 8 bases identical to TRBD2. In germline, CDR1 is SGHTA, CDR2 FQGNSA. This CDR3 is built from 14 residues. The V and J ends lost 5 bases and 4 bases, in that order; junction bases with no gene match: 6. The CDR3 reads CASSLSGGAETQYF. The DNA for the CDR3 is TGTGCCAGCAGCCTTTCGGGGGGGGCAGAGACCCAGTACTTC. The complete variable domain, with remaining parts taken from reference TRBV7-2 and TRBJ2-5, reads GAGVSQSPSNKVTEKGKDVELRCDPISGHTALYWYRQSLGQGLEFLIYFQGNSAPDKSGLPSDRFSAERTGGSVSTLTIQRTQQEDSAVYLCASSLSGGAETQYFGPGTRLLVL.

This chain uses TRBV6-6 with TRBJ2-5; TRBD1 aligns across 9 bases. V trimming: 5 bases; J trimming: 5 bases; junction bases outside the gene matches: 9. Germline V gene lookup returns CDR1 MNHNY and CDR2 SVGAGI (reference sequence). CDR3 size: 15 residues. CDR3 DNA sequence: TGTGCCAGCAGTCGTGGGACAGGGAAGCTGGAGACCCAGTACTTC. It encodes CASSRGTGKLETQYF.

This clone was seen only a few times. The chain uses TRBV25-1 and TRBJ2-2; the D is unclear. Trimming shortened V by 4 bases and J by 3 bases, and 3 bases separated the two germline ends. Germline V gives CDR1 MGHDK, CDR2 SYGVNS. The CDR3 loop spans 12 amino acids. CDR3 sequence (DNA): TGTGCCAGCAGTGCGTACACCGGGGAGCTGTTTTTT. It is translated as CASSAYTGELFF. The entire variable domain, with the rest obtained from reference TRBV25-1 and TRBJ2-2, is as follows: EADIYQTPRYLVIGTGKKITLECSQTMGHDKMYWYQQDPGMELHLIHYSYGVNSTEKGDLSSESTVSRIRTEHFPLTLESARPSHTSQYLCASSAYTGELFFGEGSRLTVL.

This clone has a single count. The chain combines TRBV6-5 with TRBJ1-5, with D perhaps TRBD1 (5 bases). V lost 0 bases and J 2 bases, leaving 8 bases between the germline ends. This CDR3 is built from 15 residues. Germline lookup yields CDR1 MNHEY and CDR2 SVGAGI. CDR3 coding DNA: TGTGCCAGCAGTTACTCCAGGGAACGCAATCAGCCCCAGCATTTT. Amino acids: CASSYSRERNQPQHF.

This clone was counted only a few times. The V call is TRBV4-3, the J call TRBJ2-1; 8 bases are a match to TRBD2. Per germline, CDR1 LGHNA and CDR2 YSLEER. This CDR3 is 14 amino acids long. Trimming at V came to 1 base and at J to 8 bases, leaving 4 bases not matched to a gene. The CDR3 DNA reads TGCGCCAGCAGCCAAGTTTACGGGGGGGATGAGCAGTTCTTC. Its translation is CASSQVYGGDEQFF.

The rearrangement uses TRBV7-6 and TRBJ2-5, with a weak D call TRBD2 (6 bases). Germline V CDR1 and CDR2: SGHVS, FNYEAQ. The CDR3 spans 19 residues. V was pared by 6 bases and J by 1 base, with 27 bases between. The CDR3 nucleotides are TGTGCCAGCAGTTCCGGGACTGAAAGGGACGGCGGGCTCCAAGAGACCCAGTACTTC. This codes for CASSSGTERDGGLQETQYF.

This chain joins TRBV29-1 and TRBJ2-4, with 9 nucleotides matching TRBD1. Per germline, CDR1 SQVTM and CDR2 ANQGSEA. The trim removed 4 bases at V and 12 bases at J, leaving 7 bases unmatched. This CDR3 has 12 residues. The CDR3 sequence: CSVGQGGSSQYF. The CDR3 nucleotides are TGCAGCGTTGGACAGGGGGGAAGCAGTCAGTACTTC.

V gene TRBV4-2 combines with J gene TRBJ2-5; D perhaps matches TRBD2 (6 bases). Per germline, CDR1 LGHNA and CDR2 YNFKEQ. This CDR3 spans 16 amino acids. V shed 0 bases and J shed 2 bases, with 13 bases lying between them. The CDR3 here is CASSQDPPGGQETQYF. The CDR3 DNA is TGTGCCAGCAGCCAAGATCCCCCCGGAGGGCAAGAGACCCAGTACTTC.

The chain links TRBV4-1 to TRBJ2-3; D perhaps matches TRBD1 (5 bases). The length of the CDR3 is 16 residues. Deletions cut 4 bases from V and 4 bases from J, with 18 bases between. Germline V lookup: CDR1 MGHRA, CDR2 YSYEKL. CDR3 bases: TGCGCCAGCAGCCCACCCAGGGCCGGTACCGCAGATACGCAGTATTTT. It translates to CASSPPRAGTADTQYF.

In DNA, the CDR3 is TGTGCCAGCAGCAAAGCGCAGACAGGGATGAACACTGAAGCTTTCTTT. Protein product: CASSKAQTGMNTEAFF. V gene TRBV21-1 combines with J gene TRBJ1-1; the DNA was not compared with TRBD1, the D call given in the table. TRBV21-1 is marked as a pseudogene. The CDR3 has 16 residues.

In DNA form, the CDR3 reads TGTGCCAGCAATAACCCGGGACTAGCGGGGGGCCCCTACAATGAGCAGTTCTTC. Translating it yields CASNNPGLAGGPYNEQFF. The chain links TRBV6-4 to TRBJ2-1; 15 positions agree with TRBD2. With 7 bases clipped from V and 2 bases from J, the junction kept 9 bases outside the gene matches. Germline CDR1 and CDR2: MRHNA and SNTAGT. The CDR3 sequence is 18 residues long.